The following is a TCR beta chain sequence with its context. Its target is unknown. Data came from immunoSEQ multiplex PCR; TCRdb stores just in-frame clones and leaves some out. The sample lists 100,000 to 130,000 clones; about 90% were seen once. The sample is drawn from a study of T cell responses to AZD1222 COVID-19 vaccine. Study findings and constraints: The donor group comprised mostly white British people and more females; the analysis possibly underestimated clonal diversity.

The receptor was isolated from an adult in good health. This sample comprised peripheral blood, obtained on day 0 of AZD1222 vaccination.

CDR3 in amino acids: CASSQRASGTIGSYNEQFF. The CDR3 nucleotides are TGTGCCAGCAGCCAAAGGGCTAGCGGGACAATTGGCTCCTACAATGAGCAGTTCTTC. V gene TRBV3-1 (or the pseudogene TRBV3-2) combines with J gene TRBJ2-1, with TRBD2 identical over 9 bases. CDR3 length: 19 residues. Per the germline V gene, CDR1 is LGHDT and CDR2 is YNNKEL (reference sequence). The trim removed 2 bases at V and 0 bases at J, leaving 11 bases unmatched.